The 13 T cell receptor beta chains given below trace back to one sample, sequenced in a study of T cells after yellow fever vaccination. Via MiXCR, TCRdb re-called the 5' RACE reads, giving one row per CDR3 protein. This sample carries about 330,000 distinct CDR3 sequences, around 7% of them seen once, and the ten largest clones take 15% to 20%. The sequences come from PBMCs, collected approximately 47 days after the first yellow fever vaccination. These receptors came from a man aged 18 to 30 who received the YFV17D yellow fever vaccine.

This chain connects TRBV18 to TRBJ1-1; weak D call: TRBD1 (6 bases). CDR3 length equals 14 residues. The germline V and J ends were trimmed by 3 bases and 5 bases, with 13 bases remaining between them. Germline V CDR1 and CDR2: KGHSH, LQKENI. CDR3 sequence: CASSPPGAKTEAFF. The CDR3 region has the DNA TGTGCCAGCTCACCGCCGGGGGCAAAAACTGAAGCTTTCTTT.

This clonotype was recorded a few times. The junction and the germline gene differ at one end; a read error may be behind it. The chain combines TRBV7-2 with TRBJ2-3; possibly TRBD1 or TRBD2 for D (6 bases each). Germline CDR1 is SGHTA and CDR2 is FQGNSA. CDR3 size: 13 residues. The CDR3 loop reads CASSSTGADLVNF. In DNA form, the CDR3 reads TGTGCCAGCAGCTCGACGGGGGCTGACTTGGTTAATTTT.

This clonotype was seen many times. The J gene is TRBJ1-4, the V gene TRBV4-1; D is ambiguous. V dropped 1 base and J dropped 2 bases, with 11 bases sitting between them. The CDR3 is made up of 16 amino acids. Germline CDR1 reads MGHRA; CDR2 reads YSYEKL. The CDR3 DNA is TGCGCCAGCAGCCAAGGGGGTGGTGGCACTAATGAAAAACTGTTTTTT. This translates into CASSQGGGGTNEKLFF.

The chain combines TRBV5-1 with TRBJ1-4, with no clear D. Trimming shortened V by 0 bases and J by 4 bases, and 4 bases separated the two germline ends. This CDR3 is 13 amino acids long. Germline lookup yields CDR1 SGHRS and CDR2 YFSETQ. This CDR3 reads CASSLVDNEKLFF. The CDR3 DNA follows: TGCGCCAGCAGCTTGGTAGATAATGAAAAACTGTTTTTT.

The V gene is TRBV5-5, the J gene TRBJ2-7; no reliable D call. Germline V gene lookup returns CDR1 SGHKS and CDR2 YYEKEE (reference sequence). Trimming removed 2 bases at V and 4 bases at J, with 10 bases between. The CDR3 sequence is 13 residues long. CDR3: CASSFQSMYEQYF. Written as DNA, the CDR3 is TGTGCCAGCAGCTTCCAGTCTATGTACGAGCAGTACTTC.

In its sample, this clonotype was seen a few times. The V and J genes are TRBV19 and TRBJ2-6; D may be TRBD1 or TRBD2 (5 bases each). CDR1 LNHDA and CDR2 SQIVND come from the germline V gene (reference sequence). This CDR3 comprises 15 residues. V was clipped by 7 bases and J by 0 bases, with 10 bases between them. CDR3 protein: CASTGSLSGANVLTF. The CDR3 region has the DNA TGTGCCAGTACAGGGAGTCTCTCTGGGGCCAACGTCCTGACTTTC.

This chain uses TRBV20-1 with TRBJ2-5; D is ambiguous. V was cut by 0 bases and J by 4 bases, with 12 bases left in between. Germline assignment: CDR1 DFQATT and CDR2 SNEGSKA (reference sequence). The CDR3 sequence is 14 residues long. CDR3 sequence reads: CSARDRASRETQYF. CDR3 sequence (DNA): TGCAGTGCTAGAGATAGGGCTAGTCGAGAGACCCAGTACTTC.

J is TRBJ2-7 and V is TRBV6-2 or TRBV6-3, with 14 bases matching TRBD2. The germline V gene has CDR1 MNHEY and CDR2 SVGEGT. Losses at the gene ends were 0 bases for V and 0 bases for J; bases not matched to a gene: 10. The CDR3 contains 20 residues. CDR3 protein: CASSYSPPGLAGAGSYEQYV. In DNA form, the CDR3 reads TGTGCCAGCAGTTACTCGCCCCCGGGACTAGCGGGGGCTGGCTCCTACGAGCAGTACGTC.

The chain recombines TRBV7-8 with TRBJ2-1, with 7 bases identical to TRBD2. CDR3 length equals 17 residues. The V gene's germline CDR1 is SGHVS and CDR2 FQNEAQ. Trimming took 1 base from V and 5 from J; bases not matched to a gene: 11. CDR3 coding DNA: TGTGCCAGCAGCTTAGTTCCCGGACTAGTGTTAAACAATGAGCAGTTCTTC. Its translation is CASSLVPGLVLNNEQFF.

This clonotype turned up a few times. This chain joins TRBV20-1 and TRBJ1-1; D is undetermined. This CDR3 is 12 amino acids long. Per the germline V gene, CDR1 is DFQATT and CDR2 is SNEGSKA (reference sequence). V was pared by 1 base and J by 4 bases, with 7 bases between. In nucleotides, the CDR3 is TGCAGTGCTAGAGTTAGGGCCACTGAAGCTTTCTTT. It encodes CSARVRATEAFF.

The chain recombines TRBV28 with TRBJ2-4; D gene ambiguous. The germline V gene encodes CDR1 MDHEN and CDR2 SYDVKM. The V end was cut by 6 bases, the J end by 1 base, with 10 bases between. The CDR3 runs 14 residues. The CDR3 sequence is CASRIGQAKNIQYF. The CDR3, as DNA: TGTGCCAGCAGGATAGGGCAGGCCAAAAACATTCAGTACTTC.

This clonotype was seen a few times. This chain links TRBV7-6 with TRBJ2-2; tentatively, D is TRBD1 (5 bases). This CDR3 comprises 16 residues. V was trimmed by 1 base and J by 1 base, leaving 10 bases between them. In germline, CDR1 is SGHVS, CDR2 FNYEAQ. The CDR3 loop reads CASSLGQGRNTGELFF. The CDR3 bases are TGTGCCAGCAGCTTAGGGCAGGGTAGGAACACCGGGGAGCTGTTTTTT.

This clonotype came up many times. The rearrangement uses TRBV5-1 and TRBJ2-4; D is perhaps TRBD2 (5 bases). Germline-derived CDR1 and CDR2 are SGHRS and YFSETQ. This CDR3 comprises 15 residues. V was trimmed by 4 bases and J by 0 bases, leaving 11 bases between them. CDR3 protein: CASSPSGIAKNIQYF. CDR3 bases: TGCGCCAGCAGCCCCTCCGGGATAGCCAAAAACATTCAGTACTTC.